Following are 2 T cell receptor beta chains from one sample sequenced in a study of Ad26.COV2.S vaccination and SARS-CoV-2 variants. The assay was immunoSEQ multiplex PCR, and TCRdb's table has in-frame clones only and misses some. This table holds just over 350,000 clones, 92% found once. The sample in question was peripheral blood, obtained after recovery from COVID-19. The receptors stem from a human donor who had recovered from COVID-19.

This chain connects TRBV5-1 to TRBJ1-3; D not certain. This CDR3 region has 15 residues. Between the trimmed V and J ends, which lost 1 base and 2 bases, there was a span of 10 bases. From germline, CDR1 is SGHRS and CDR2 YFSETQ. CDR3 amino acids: CASSLLHPPGNTIYF. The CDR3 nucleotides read TGCGCCAGCAGCTTGTTGCACCCCCCTGGAAACACCATATATTTT.

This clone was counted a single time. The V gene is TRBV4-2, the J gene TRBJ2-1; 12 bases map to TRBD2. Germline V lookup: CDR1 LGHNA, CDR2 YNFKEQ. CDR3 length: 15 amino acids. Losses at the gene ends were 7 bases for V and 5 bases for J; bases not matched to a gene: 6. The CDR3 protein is CASTTGTSGHNEQFF. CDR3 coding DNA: TGTGCCAGCACCACCGGGACTAGCGGGCACAATGAGCAGTTCTTC.